The next 19 T cell receptor beta chains were all read from a single sample in a study of somatic mutations in cytotoxic T cells in rheumatoid arthritis. The table came from immunoSEQ multiplex PCR; TCRdb's copy has only in-frame clones and leaves some out. Among 9,000 to 13,000 clones, 79% were seen once, and the ten largest hold 34%. Sequencing input: CD8+ T cells sorted from blood. These receptors were obtained from an adult with rheumatoid arthritis.

The chain employs TRBV27 and TRBJ2-1, with 12 bases identical to TRBD2. V dropped 2 bases and J dropped 6; count of bases not matched to a gene: 2. This CDR3 is built from 15 residues. CDR1 MNHEY and CDR2 SMNVEV come from the germline V gene (reference sequence). The CDR3 bases are TGTGCCAGCAGTTTACTAGCGGGAGGGCCCAATGAGCAGTTCTTC. Translation: CASSLLAGGPNEQFF.

Comment on this clone: The junction and the germline gene differ at one end; a read error may be behind it. This chain joins TRBV6-5 and TRBJ2-2; perhaps TRBD2 as D (6 bases). CDR3 size: 14 residues. Germline values: CDR1 MNHEY, CDR2 SVGAGI. CDR3 nucleotides: TGTGCCAGCAGCTTAGCGGCGAACACGGGGGAGCTGTTTTTT. Its protein product is CASSLAANTGELFF.

The chain employs TRBV27 and TRBJ1-1; D perhaps matches TRBD1 (6 bases). Deletions cut 1 base from V and 5 bases from J, with 8 bases between. There are 13 residues in the CDR3. Germline CDR1 MNHEY, CDR2 SMNVEV (reference sequence). The CDR3 sequence: CASSLLGGTEAFF. The CDR3 nucleotides read TGTGCCAGCAGTTTATTAGGGGGAACTGAAGCTTTCTTT.

The J gene is TRBJ2-3, the V gene TRBV9; 8 bases fit TRBD1. The V and J ends lost 4 bases and 5 bases, in that order; junction bases with no gene match: 21. This CDR3 region has 19 residues. Germline V gene lookup returns CDR1 SGDLS and CDR2 YYNGEE. CDR3 in DNA: TGTGCCAGCAGCTTAGACCCAGGGGGCGGAATTCCAGATTTAGATACGCAGTATTTT. Translated: CASSLDPGGGIPDLDTQYF.

This chain joins TRBV9 and TRBJ1-5, with a weak D call TRBD1 (6 bases). Trimming shortened V by 4 bases and J by 3 bases, and 14 bases separated the two germline ends. Germline V gene sequence: CDR1 SGDLS, CDR2 YYNGEE. The CDR3 is 15 amino acids. CDR3 nucleotides: TGTGCCAGCAGCCATCCCCGACAGGACAATCAGCCCCAGCATTTT. Its translation: CASSHPRQDNQPQHF.

This chain connects TRBV19 to TRBJ1-2; 7 bases line up with TRBD1. The CDR3 is 13 residues long. Germline V lookup: CDR1 LNHDA, CDR2 SQIVND (reference sequence). The V segment lost 6 bases and the J segment 2 bases; nucleotides outside the gene matches: 3. In nucleotides, the CDR3 is TGTGCCAGTAGCCAGACAGGGAACTATGGCTACACCTTC. It translates to CASSQTGNYGYTF.

V is TRBV9 and J is TRBJ2-3; TRBD2 matches at 10 bases. The CDR3 has 15 residues. Losses at the gene ends were 4 bases for V and 0 bases for J; bases not matched to a gene: 2. Per germline, CDR1 SGDLS and CDR2 YYNGEE. CDR3 nucleotide sequence: TGTGCCAGCAGCAAGGGACTAGCGAGCACAGATACGCAGTATTTT. Amino acids: CASSKGLASTDTQYF.

J is TRBJ2-7 and V is TRBV7-2; D uncertain. V lost 3 bases and J lost 6, with 6 bases in between. CDR1 is SGHTA, CDR2 FQGNSA, per germline. The CDR3 consists of 11 residues. This chain's CDR3 is CASSFWGEQYF. CDR3 bases: TGTGCCAGCAGCTTTTGGGGCGAGCAGTACTTC.

This sequence joins TRBV19 and TRBJ1-1; D is ambiguous. The germline V and J ends were trimmed by 5 bases and 3 bases, with 10 bases remaining between them. CDR3 length: 13 amino acids. CDR1 is LNHDA and CDR2 is SQIVND in the germline V gene (reference sequence). The DNA of the CDR3 is TGTGCCAGTAGTTCTGAGAGTTACACTGAAGCTTTCTTT. The encoded protein is CASSSESYTEAFF.

This clone was seen a few times. The V and J genes are TRBV15 and TRBJ1-5; D call uncertain. The CDR3 runs 15 residues. CDR1 is LNHNV and CDR2 is YYDKDF in the germline V gene (reference sequence). V lost 3 bases and J lost 2, with 11 bases in between. The CDR3 protein is CATSRARMGNQPQHF. The CDR3 region has the DNA TGTGCCACCAGCAGGGCCCGGATGGGCAATCAGCCCCAGCATTTT.

This clone has only a few counts. V is TRBV11-2 and J is TRBJ2-5; D gene uncertain. The V end lost 3 bases, the J end lost 3 bases, and 5 bases lay between the germline ends. CDR1 SGHAT and CDR2 FQNNGV come from the germline V gene. The CDR3 spans 12 residues. The CDR3 sequence: CASSFSEETQYF. CDR3 sequence (DNA): TGTGCCAGCAGCTTCTCGGAAGAGACCCAGTACTTC.

This rearrangement joins TRBV2 to TRBJ1-1; D gene uncertain. CDR1 SNHLY and CDR2 FYNNEI come from the germline V gene. The CDR3 is 18 residues long. V shed 1 base and J shed 7 bases, with 25 bases lying between them. The CDR3 reads CASSEGQSVPLDAVEAFF. The CDR3 region has the DNA TGTGCCAGCAGTGAAGGGCAGTCCGTCCCCCTTGACGCTGTTGAAGCTTTCTTT.

The rearrangement uses TRBV9 and TRBJ1-1; 7 nucleotides line up with TRBD1. The CDR3 totals 15 residues. Trimming cost V 1 base and J 4 bases; bases outside gene matches: 7. The germline V gene encodes CDR1 SGDLS and CDR2 YYNGEE. The CDR3 loop reads CASSVIGQGGTEAFF. CDR3 bases: TGTGCCAGCAGCGTAATTGGCCAGGGGGGCACTGAAGCTTTCTTT.

In DNA form, the CDR3 reads TGTGCCAGCAGCTTAGGTTCAGGCCCCCCGGAGCTGTTTTTT. The encoded protein is CASSLGSGPPELFF. The chain links TRBV7-6 to TRBJ2-2; no clear D. The germline V gene has CDR1 SGHVS and CDR2 FNYEAQ. With 1 base removed from V and 10 bases from J, the gap between germline ends came to 13 bases. The CDR3 totals 14 residues. Filled out from reference TRBV7-6 and TRBJ2-2, the complete variable domain reads GAGVSQSPRYKVTKRGQDVALRCDPISGHVSLYWYRQALGQGPEFLTYFNYEAQQDKSGLPNDRFSAERPEGSISTLTIQRTEQRDSAMYRCASSLGSGPPELFFGEGSRLTVL.

The CDR3 loop is CASSPLGRDRYPYNEQFF. The CDR3 DNA is TGTGCCAGCTCACCTTTAGGGCGGGACAGGTATCCCTACAATGAGCAGTTCTTC. This chain links TRBV18 with TRBJ2-1, with 8 nucleotides matching TRBD1. Per germline, CDR1 KGHSH and CDR2 LQKENI. V dropped 3 bases and J dropped 2; count of bases not matched to a gene: 12. The CDR3 sequence is 18 residues long.

The gene calls are TRBV5-1 and TRBJ2-7; no reliable D call. The CDR3 spans 13 residues. Per germline, CDR1 SGHRS and CDR2 YFSETQ. V was pared by 0 bases and J by 5 bases, with 9 bases between. The CDR3 region has the DNA TGCGCCAGCAGCTTGGATTACATGGACGAGCAGTACTTC. Amino acids: CASSLDYMDEQYF.

Here the CDR3 reads CASSVVVAGATDTQYF. CDR3 DNA: TGTGCCAGCAGCGTAGTTGTGGCGGGTGCCACAGATACGCAGTATTTT. This chain uses TRBV9 with TRBJ2-3; tentatively, D is TRBD2 (5 bases). Trimming removed 0 bases from V and 2 bases from J, with 13 bases in between. CDR3 size: 16 residues. Germline lookup yields CDR1 SGDLS and CDR2 YYNGEE.

The V and J genes are TRBV30 and TRBJ2-1; D uncertain. The germline V gene encodes CDR1 GTSNPN and CDR2 SVGIG (reference sequence). Trimming removed 2 bases from V and 9 bases from J, with 23 bases in between. The CDR3 is 16 amino acids. The CDR3 DNA sequence: TGTGCCTGGAGTACCGGGCCCCCTGATTGGGATTCTGAGCAGTTCTTC. This codes for CAWSTGPPDWDSEQFF.

The rearrangement joins TRBV7-9 to TRBJ2-7; D call uncertain. In germline, CDR1 is SEHNR, CDR2 FQNEAQ (reference sequence). The length of the CDR3 is 13 residues. V was clipped by 4 bases and J by 3 bases, with 10 bases between them. This CDR3 is CASSSPISYEQYF. DNA of the CDR3: TGTGCCAGCAGCTCCCCTATTAGCTACGAGCAGTACTTC. The variable domain in full, completed from reference TRBV7-9 and TRBJ2-7, reads DTGVSQNPRHKITKRGQNVTFRCDPISEHNRLYWYRQTLGQGPEFLTYFQNEAQLEKSRLLSDRFSAERPKGSFSTLEIQRTEQGDSAMYLCASSSPISYEQYFGPGTRLTVT.